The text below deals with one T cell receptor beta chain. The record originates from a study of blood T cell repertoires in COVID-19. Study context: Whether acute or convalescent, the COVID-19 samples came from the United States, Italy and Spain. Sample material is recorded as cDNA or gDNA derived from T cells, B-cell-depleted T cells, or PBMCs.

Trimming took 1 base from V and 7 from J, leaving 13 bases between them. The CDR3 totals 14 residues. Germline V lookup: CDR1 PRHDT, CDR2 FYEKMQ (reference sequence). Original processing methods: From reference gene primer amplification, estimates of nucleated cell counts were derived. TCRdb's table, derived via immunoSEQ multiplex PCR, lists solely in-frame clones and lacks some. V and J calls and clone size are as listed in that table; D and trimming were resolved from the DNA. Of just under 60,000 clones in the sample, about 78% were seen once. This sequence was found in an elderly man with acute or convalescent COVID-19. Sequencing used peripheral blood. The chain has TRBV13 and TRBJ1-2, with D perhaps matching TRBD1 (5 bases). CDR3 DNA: TGTGCCAGCAGCTTAGTTTCAGGGAAAGGTGGCTACACCTTC. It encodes CASSLVSGKGGYTF.